Below are 21 T cell receptor beta chains sequenced from a single sample in a study of control samples from healthy donors and cancer patients. Libraries were prepared by immunoSEQ multiplex PCR; TCRdb keeps only in-frame clonotypes and omits some of them. Of about 140,000 clones listed, about 90% are singletons. The sample comprised blood. The receptors come from a man aged 18 to 35 in good health.

The V gene is TRBV9, the J gene TRBJ1-2, with no clear D. Trimming took 0 bases from V and 0 from J, leaving 9 bases between them. Germline assignment: CDR1 SGDLS and CDR2 YYNGEE. The CDR3 extends over 15 amino acids. CDR3 bases: TGTGCCAGCAGCGTAGCTTTCCAGACTAACTATGGCTACACCTTC. Encoded protein: CASSVAFQTNYGYTF.

This clone was picked up one time. V is TRBV5-1 and J is TRBJ1-1; D is unresolved. Germline V gene lookup returns CDR1 SGHRS and CDR2 YFSETQ. The CDR3 totals 15 residues. Trimming pared 0 bases from V and 0 bases from J, leaving 9 bases between. CDR3 region: CASSLGTNLNTEAFF. CDR3 bases: TGCGCCAGCAGCTTGGGTACGAATTTGAACACTGAAGCTTTCTTT.

The rearrangement joins TRBV19 to TRBJ2-3; weak D call: TRBD2 (5 bases). The germline gives CDR1 LNHDA, CDR2 SQIVND (reference sequence). CDR3 size: 16 residues. Trimming took off 0 bases at V and 2 bases at J, with 12 bases between the two ends. The CDR3 protein is CASSIDRGDLTDTQYF. The DNA of the CDR3 is TGTGCCAGTAGTATAGATCGGGGAGACCTCACAGATACGCAGTATTTT. The entire variable domain, with the rest obtained from reference TRBV19 and TRBJ2-3, is as follows: DGGITQSPKYLFRKEGQNVTLSCEQNLNHDAMYWYRQDPGQGLRLIYYSQIVNDFQKGDIAEGYSVSREKKESFPLTVTSAQKNPTAFYLCASSIDRGDLTDTQYFGPGTRLTVL.

The rearrangement uses TRBV3-1 (or the pseudogene TRBV3-2) and TRBJ1-4, with D perhaps TRBD1 (6 bases). There are 18 residues in the CDR3. The germline V and J ends were trimmed by 4 bases and 0 bases, with 18 bases remaining between them. Germline V gene lookup returns CDR1 LGHDT and CDR2 YNNKEL (reference sequence). CDR3 protein: CASSPRWGALSTNEKLFF. The CDR3 DNA follows: TGTGCCAGCAGCCCTAGATGGGGGGCCCTTTCAACTAATGAAAAACTGTTTTTT.

CDR3 loop: CASSLSVNTEAFF. The CDR3 DNA reads as TGTGCCAGCAGCTTGTCTGTTAACACTGAAGCTTTCTTT. The rearrangement joins TRBV5-4 to TRBJ1-1; the D is unclear. From germline, CDR1 is SGHNT and CDR2 YYREEE (reference sequence). The CDR3 runs to 13 residues. V was pared by 1 base and J by 2 bases, with 6 bases between.

The chain employs TRBV6-2 or TRBV6-3 and TRBJ2-7; D is unresolved. The germline CDR1 and CDR2 sequences are MNHEY and SVGEGT. V was shortened by 5 bases and J by 4 bases, with 6 bases between the two germline ends. This CDR3 is 11 amino acids long. CDR3: CASSHQYEQYF. For the CDR3, the DNA is TGTGCCAGCAGTCACCAGTACGAGCAGTACTTC.

The chain has TRBV14 and TRBJ1-2; D remains unclear. The germline gives CDR1 SGHDN, CDR2 FVKESK. There are 12 residues in the CDR3. Trimming stripped 1 base from V and 4 bases from J, with 4 bases between. CDR3 sequence reads: CASSQGGYGYTF. Here the CDR3 DNA reads TGTGCCAGCAGCCAAGGCGGCTATGGCTACACCTTC.

The chain joins TRBV3-1 (or the pseudogene TRBV3-2) to TRBJ1-5; D not certain. V gave up 0 bases and J gave up 4 bases, with 4 bases separating them. Germline lookup yields CDR1 LGHDT and CDR2 YNNKEL (reference sequence). CDR3 length equals 13 residues. In DNA, the CDR3 is TGTGCCAGCAGCCAAGACCTAAATCAGCCCCAGCATTTT. This sequence encodes CASSQDLNQPQHF.

The chain combines TRBV7-2 with TRBJ1-1, with D possibly being TRBD1 (6 bases). Germline loops: CDR1 SGHTA, CDR2 FQGNSA. With 2 bases removed from V and 8 bases from J, the gap between germline ends came to 9 bases. There are 12 residues in the CDR3. The CDR3 region is CASSLSGTEAFF. The CDR3 region has the DNA TGTGCCAGCAGCTTATCCGGGACAGAAGCTTTCTTT. The full variable domain, completed using reference TRBV7-2 and TRBJ1-1, is GAGVSQSPSNKVTEKGKDVELRCDPISGHTALYWYRQSLGQGLEFLIYFQGNSAPDKSGLPSDRFSAERTGGSVSTLTIQRTQQEDSAVYLCASSLSGTEAFFGQGTRLTVV.

The chain carries TRBV29-1 and TRBJ2-7, with D tentatively TRBD2 (5 bases). The CDR3 length is 12 residues. Germline CDR1 SQVTM, CDR2 ANQGSEA. Trimming took off 4 bases at V and 1 base at J, with 8 bases between the two ends. The CDR3 nucleotides read TGCAGCGTTGCCGGGGTTTCCTACGAGCAGTACTTC. As protein: CSVAGVSYEQYF.

V and J are TRBV13 and TRBJ2-3; 11 nucleotides agree with TRBD2. Germline assignment: CDR1 PRHDT and CDR2 FYEKMQ (reference sequence). The CDR3 loop spans 19 amino acids. The ends lost 7 bases at V and 2 bases at J; junction bases unmatched: 17. CDR3 nucleotide sequence: TGTGCCAGCACCCCCAACTTGAGGCTAGCGGGGGGAATCACAGATACGCAGTATTTT. Its protein is CASTPNLRLAGGITDTQYF.

The rearrangement uses TRBV30 and TRBJ1-5; D unresolved. This CDR3 contains 13 residues. Germline CDR1 reads GTSNPN; CDR2 reads SVGIG (reference sequence). Trimming left V 1 base short and J 8 bases short, with 12 bases between. The CDR3 DNA follows: TGTGCCTGGAGTGCCGCCCAAGGAGAGCCCCAGCATTTT. It codes for CAWSAAQGEPQHF.

This clone showed up just once. CDR3: CASSEARNPYEQYF. The CDR3 DNA reads TGTGCCAGTAGTGAGGCTCGGAACCCCTACGAGCAGTACTTC. J is TRBJ2-7 and V is TRBV19; D is uncertain. V gave up 5 bases and J gave up 2 bases, with 13 bases separating them. The CDR3 spans 14 residues. Looked up from germline, CDR1 is LNHDA and CDR2 is SQIVND (reference sequence).

This clone turned up a few times. The rearrangement joins TRBV10-3 to TRBJ2-4, with D perhaps matching TRBD1 or TRBD2 (5 bases each). The CDR3 is made up of 14 amino acids. Germline CDR1 is ENHRY and CDR2 is SYGVKD. V lost 4 bases and J 9 bases, leaving 16 bases between the germline ends. The CDR3 sequence: CAISVDARGGIQYF. The CDR3 DNA reads as TGTGCCATCAGTGTAGATGCCCGGGGCGGCATTCAGTACTTC.

The V gene is TRBV15, the J gene TRBJ2-5; D gene ambiguous. The CDR3 runs 16 residues. V lost 0 bases to trimming and J lost 5 bases, with 16 bases between them. The germline CDR1 and CDR2 sequences are LNHNV and YYDKDF (reference sequence). The CDR3 DNA reads as TGTGCCACCAGCAGAGATCTCCAGACCTTCGGGGAGACCCAGTACTTC. Its protein is CATSRDLQTFGETQYF.

The chain carries TRBV13 and TRBJ1-2; 9 nucleotides align to TRBD1. Trimming removed 5 bases from V and 8 bases from J; junction bases left unmatched: 9. From germline, CDR1 is PRHDT and CDR2 FYEKMQ (reference sequence). This CDR3 spans 14 amino acids. The CDR3 DNA is TGTGCCAGCAGCCTACGGACAGGGGTTCAAGGCTACACCTTC. Translated: CASSLRTGVQGYTF.

The chain recombines TRBV14 with TRBJ2-2; 9 nucleotides align to TRBD1. The ends lost 4 bases at V and 3 bases at J; junction bases unmatched: 9. CDR3 length: 17 amino acids. From germline, CDR1 is SGHDN and CDR2 FVKESK. The CDR3 DNA reads TGTGCCAGCAGCCTAGAAACAGGGGGCGCGTACACCGGGGAGCTGTTTTTT. Its protein is CASSLETGGAYTGELFF.

This clone was counted a single time. V and J are TRBV5-1 and TRBJ1-5, with 9 bases that match TRBD1. The CDR3 has 15 amino acids. With 2 bases clipped from V and 4 bases from J, the junction kept 4 bases outside the gene matches. Germline V gives CDR1 SGHRS, CDR2 YFSETQ. The CDR3 spells CASSFGTGFNQPQHF. CDR3 coding DNA: TGCGCCAGCAGCTTCGGGACAGGGTTTAATCAGCCCCAGCATTTT.

The gene calls are TRBV28 and TRBJ2-5; either TRBD1 or TRBD2 may supply D (5 bases each). The CDR3 has 16 amino acids. Trimming cost V 4 bases and J 5 bases, with 20 bases left between them. Germline V lookup: CDR1 MDHEN, CDR2 SYDVKM. The CDR3 sequence: CASSSFGASRQETQYF. DNA of the CDR3: TGTGCCAGCAGTTCCTTCGGGGCTAGCCGGCAGGAGACCCAGTACTTC.

The chain couples TRBV9 to TRBJ2-3, with D perhaps matching TRBD1 (6 bases). The V end lost 0 bases, the J end lost 3 bases, and 11 bases lay between the germline ends. Germline V gene lookup returns CDR1 SGDLS and CDR2 YYNGEE. The CDR3 sequence is 15 residues long. The CDR3 nucleotides read TGTGCCAGCAGCGTAGTTGCCAGGGGTACAGATACGCAGTATTTT. Its protein is CASSVVARGTDTQYF.

The V gene is TRBV4-3, the J gene TRBJ2-2; D tentatively fits TRBD1 or TRBD2 (6 bases each). The CDR3 totals 15 residues. Looked up from germline, CDR1 is LGHNA and CDR2 is YSLEER. V shed 2 bases and J shed 5 bases, with 12 bases lying between them. CDR3 coding DNA: TGCGCCAGCAGCCAAACGGGGGCGGGTACCGGGGAGCTGTTTTTT. It is translated as CASSQTGAGTGELFF.